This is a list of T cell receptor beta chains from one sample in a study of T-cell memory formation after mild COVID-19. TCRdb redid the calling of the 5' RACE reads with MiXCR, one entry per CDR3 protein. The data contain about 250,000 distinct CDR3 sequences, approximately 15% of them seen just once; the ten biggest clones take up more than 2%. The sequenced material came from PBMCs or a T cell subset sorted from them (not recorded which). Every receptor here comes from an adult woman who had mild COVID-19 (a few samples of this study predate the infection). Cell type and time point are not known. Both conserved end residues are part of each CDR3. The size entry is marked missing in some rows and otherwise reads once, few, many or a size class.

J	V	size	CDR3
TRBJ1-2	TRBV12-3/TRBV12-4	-	CASSPLGGSYGYTF
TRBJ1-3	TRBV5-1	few	CASSLAVGGGPGNTIYF
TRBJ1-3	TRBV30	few	CAWSMGPGDTIYF
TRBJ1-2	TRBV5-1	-	CASRGPGQGSYGYTF
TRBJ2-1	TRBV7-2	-	CASSLTSFNNEQFF
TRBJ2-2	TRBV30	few	CAWSGQGAGELFF
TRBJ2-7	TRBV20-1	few	CSGVARNEQYF
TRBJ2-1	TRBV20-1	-	CSARGEVYEQFF
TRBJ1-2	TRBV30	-	CANGGSYGYTF
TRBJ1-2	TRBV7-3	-	CASSPTGGLGYGYTF
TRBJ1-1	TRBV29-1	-	CSVEVLENTEAFF
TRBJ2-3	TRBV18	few	CASSPATSGGGDTQYF
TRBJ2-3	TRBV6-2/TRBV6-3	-	CASRLVDTQYF
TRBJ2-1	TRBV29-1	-	CSGDSYNEQFF
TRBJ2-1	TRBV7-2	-	CASSLSISGTYNEQFF
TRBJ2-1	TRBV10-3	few	CAISEGMGTANNEQFF